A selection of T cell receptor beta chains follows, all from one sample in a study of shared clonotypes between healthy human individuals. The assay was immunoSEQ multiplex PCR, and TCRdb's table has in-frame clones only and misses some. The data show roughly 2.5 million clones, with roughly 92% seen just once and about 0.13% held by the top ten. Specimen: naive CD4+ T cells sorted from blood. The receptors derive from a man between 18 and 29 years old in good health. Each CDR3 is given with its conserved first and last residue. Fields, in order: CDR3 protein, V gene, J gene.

CDR3 protein: CASSLVAGNYNEQFF
V gene: TRBV5-1
J gene: TRBJ2-1

CDR3 protein: CASSYYGGSQHF
V gene: TRBV6-5
J gene: TRBJ1-5

CDR3 protein: CASRRAGDGNTIYF
V gene: TRBV5-1
J gene: TRBJ1-3

CDR3 protein: CASSTGIAETQYF
V gene: TRBV5-1
J gene: TRBJ2-5

CDR3 protein: CASSPQTHYETPLHF
V gene: TRBV5-5
J gene: TRBJ1-6

CDR3 protein: CASSLGSMGEQYF
V gene: TRBV5-4
J gene: TRBJ2-7

CDR3 protein: CASSVGGDNSPLHF
V gene: TRBV9
J gene: TRBJ1-6

CDR3 protein: CASSPVGVSHEAFF
V gene: TRBV4-3
J gene: TRBJ1-1

CDR3 protein: CASSPPGQGRYEQYF
V gene: TRBV18
J gene: TRBJ2-7

CDR3 protein: CASSPGVGISPLHF
V gene: TRBV7-8
J gene: TRBJ1-6

CDR3 protein: CAISVRYEQYF
V gene: TRBV10-3
J gene: TRBJ2-7

CDR3 protein: CASSTPGVSSYEQYF
V gene: TRBV19
J gene: TRBJ2-7

CDR3 protein: CASSLNGNTIYF
V gene: TRBV5-4
J gene: TRBJ1-3

CDR3 protein: CASRRTGTEGYSGNTIYF
V gene: TRBV2
J gene: TRBJ1-3

CDR3 protein: CASSYRTDTDTQYF
V gene: TRBV7-9
J gene: TRBJ2-3

CDR3 protein: CASSIKQGATLETQYF
V gene: TRBV19
J gene: TRBJ2-5

CDR3 protein: CASREGQVDGYTF
V gene: TRBV2
J gene: TRBJ1-2

CDR3 protein: CASSLVARDTQYF
V gene: TRBV7-9
J gene: TRBJ2-3

CDR3 protein: CASSSGVGYGYTF
V gene: TRBV6-6
J gene: TRBJ1-2

CDR3 protein: CACERASSYNEQFF
V gene: TRBV30
J gene: TRBJ2-1

CDR3 protein: CASSLNTGYNQPQHF
V gene: TRBV27
J gene: TRBJ1-5

CDR3 protein: CASTPGVAGYNEQFF
V gene: TRBV6-1
J gene: TRBJ2-1

CDR3 protein: CAISRQGDTDTQYF
V gene: TRBV10-3
J gene: TRBJ2-3

CDR3 protein: CASSQGLAGAVGELFF
V gene: TRBV9
J gene: TRBJ2-2

CDR3 protein: CASSGDRGGYGYTF
V gene: TRBV5-4
J gene: TRBJ1-2

CDR3 protein: CASSIDLRPRVNTEAFF
V gene: TRBV19
J gene: TRBJ1-1

CDR3 protein: CAFSDKNTEAFF
V gene: TRBV30
J gene: TRBJ1-1

CDR3 protein: CASSASLAGSQETQYF
V gene: TRBV9
J gene: TRBJ2-5

CDR3 protein: CASTGQGEITGELFF
V gene: TRBV6-1
J gene: TRBJ2-2

CDR3 protein: CASSLFGRSTEAFF
V gene: TRBV5-8
J gene: TRBJ1-1

CDR3 protein: CASRASLPTGADYEQYF
V gene: TRBV6-4
J gene: TRBJ2-7

CDR3 protein: CASVGGFEKLFF
V gene: TRBV28
J gene: TRBJ1-4

CDR3 protein: CATSRDLRAGGNTGELFF
V gene: TRBV15
J gene: TRBJ2-2

CDR3 protein: CASSLAGQGYEQYF
V gene: TRBV7-9
J gene: -

CDR3 protein: CASALTGPGNEKLFF
V gene: TRBV25-1
J gene: TRBJ1-4

CDR3 protein: CASSSETSGKGNEQFF
V gene: TRBV5-1
J gene: TRBJ2-1

CDR3 protein: CAIKWTGESPLHF
V gene: TRBV10-3
J gene: TRBJ1-6

CDR3 protein: CASSGRNEKLFF
V gene: TRBV28
J gene: TRBJ1-4

CDR3 protein: CASRNRPGGEQYF
V gene: TRBV7-8
J gene: TRBJ2-7

CDR3 protein: CASSHAPDTDTQYF
V gene: TRBV4-1
J gene: TRBJ2-3

CDR3 protein: CATTGDGGYGYTF
V gene: TRBV2
J gene: TRBJ1-2

CDR3 protein: CASSLARDRGGSTDTQYF
V gene: TRBV7-9
J gene: TRBJ2-3

CDR3 protein: CVSSEGRYQQYF
V gene: TRBV6-1
J gene: TRBJ2-7

CDR3 protein: CASSPGGDGQNIQYF
V gene: TRBV5-1
J gene: TRBJ2-4

CDR3 protein: CASSYRRGGPIEQFF
V gene: TRBV6-6
J gene: TRBJ2-1

CDR3 protein: CASTAGGGNTIYF
V gene: TRBV6-5
J gene: TRBJ1-3

CDR3 protein: CASSPGRNGELFF
V gene: TRBV27
J gene: TRBJ2-2

CDR3 protein: CASSPLPGQGHGYTF
V gene: TRBV18
J gene: TRBJ1-2

CDR3 protein: CASSYRTSGRVYEQFF
V gene: TRBV7-2
J gene: TRBJ2-1

CDR3 protein: CASSYSPGQGKQPQHF
V gene: TRBV6-6
J gene: TRBJ1-5

CDR3 protein: CASRERELGEQYF
V gene: TRBV10-1
J gene: TRBJ2-7

CDR3 protein: CSGSGGYEQFF
V gene: TRBV29-1
J gene: TRBJ2-1

CDR3 protein: CASTIPGGEQYF
V gene: TRBV28
J gene: TRBJ2-7

CDR3 protein: CASSRDPLAPQPQHF
V gene: TRBV19
J gene: TRBJ1-5

CDR3 protein: CASSLGMGAGSGNTIYF
V gene: TRBV11-2
J gene: TRBJ1-3

CDR3 protein: CASSFQAGGPGSYNEQFF
V gene: TRBV5-1
J gene: TRBJ2-1

CDR3 protein: CANRRDIGDTEAFF
V gene: TRBV5-1
J gene: TRBJ1-1